The next 18 T cell receptor beta chains were all read from a single sample in a study of blood T cell repertoires in COVID-19. Profiling relied on immunoSEQ multiplex PCR, and the TCRdb table lists in-frame clones only, not all of them. This table has about 53,000 clones, 86% appearing once. Sequencing was done on a sample of peripheral blood. Every receptor here comes from a man of 80 years or more with acute or convalescent COVID-19.

This clone has only one observation. The J gene is TRBJ2-7, the V gene TRBV6-6; 16 positions match TRBD2. V was clipped by 5 bases and J by 4 bases; unmatched bases: 5. There are 16 residues in the CDR3. Germline V gene data show CDR1 as MNHNY and CDR2 as SVGAGI (reference sequence). This CDR3 is CASSRGLAGGKYEQYF. CDR3 DNA: TGTGCCAGCAGTAGGGGACTAGCGGGGGGGAAGTACGAGCAGTACTTC.

The J gene is TRBJ2-1, the V gene TRBV5-3; 8 nucleotides match TRBD2. TRBV5-3 is designated an ORF whose function remains uncertain. The CDR3 loop spans 17 amino acids. V shed 1 base and J 2 bases; nucleotides not matched to a gene: 8. The CDR3 protein is CARSLRAAGGPYNEQFF. The CDR3 nucleotides read TGTGCCAGAAGCTTGAGGGCCGCGGGGGGTCCCTACAATGAGCAGTTCTTC.

The chain employs TRBV5-6 and TRBJ1-1; no reliable D call. V was pared by 0 bases and J by 1 base, with 13 bases between. Germline CDR1 reads SGHDT; CDR2 reads YYEEEE. The CDR3 has 16 amino acids. Written as DNA, the CDR3 is TGTGCCAGCAGCTTGGTCGGTGGAGTTACGAACACTGAAGCTTTCTTT. The encoded protein is CASSLVGGVTNTEAFF.

V gene TRBV6-5 combines with J gene TRBJ2-1; TRBD2 might be the D (5 bases). Between the trimmed V and J ends, which lost 6 bases and 8 bases, there was a span of 17 bases. CDR3 size: 14 residues. CDR1 and CDR2 from the germline V gene are MNHEY and SVGAGI. The CDR3 bases are TGTGCCAGCAGCACAAGGAGGCATACAGATGAGCAGTTCTTC. Its protein product is CASSTRRHTDEQFF.

This chain links TRBV18 with TRBJ2-1; D is perhaps TRBD2 (6 bases). V lost 4 bases, J lost 10 bases, and 17 bases lay in between. Germline V gene lookup returns CDR1 KGHSH and CDR2 LQKENI. This CDR3 has 14 residues. CDR3 region: CASSLDGGNREQFF. CDR3 nucleotide sequence: TGTGCCAGCTCACTGGATGGGGGGAACAGGGAGCAGTTCTTC.

The chain links TRBV29-1 to TRBJ2-5, with unresolved D. The CDR3 loop spans 13 amino acids. CDR1 and CDR2 from the germline V gene are SQVTM and ANQGSEA. With 2 bases removed from V and 5 bases from J, the gap between germline ends came to 12 bases. CDR3 loop: CSVESPLLETQYF. CDR3 bases: TGCAGCGTTGAAAGCCCATTATTGGAGACCCAGTACTTC.

The chain employs TRBV6-4 and TRBJ1-6; TRBD1 matches 7 bases. CDR3 length: 15 amino acids. V lost 3 bases to trimming and J lost 9 bases; unmatched junction nucleotides: 8. Germline lookup yields CDR1 MRHNA and CDR2 SNTAGT. CDR3 region: CASSEGSNRGSPLHF. The CDR3 nucleotides are TGTGCCAGCAGTGAAGGCTCCAACAGGGGTTCACCCCTCCACTTT.

The gene calls are TRBV9 and TRBJ2-3, with 9 bases identical to TRBD2. Germline-derived CDR1 and CDR2 are SGDLS and YYNGEE. The CDR3 runs to 14 residues. V shed 0 bases, J shed 6 bases, and the junction held 2 bases outside the gene matches. The CDR3 is CASSVELAGDTQYF. CDR3 DNA sequence: TGTGCCAGCAGCGTAGAGCTAGCGGGGGATACGCAGTATTTT.

The chain links TRBV19 to TRBJ2-3; 8 nucleotides line up with TRBD2. This CDR3 contains 15 residues. Unmatched junction bases numbered 12, after V lost 5 bases and J lost 8 bases. Germline V gene lookup returns CDR1 LNHDA and CDR2 SQIVND (reference sequence). DNA of the CDR3: TGTGCCAGTAGTCCCCAGCGGGGGAGTGGTTCTACGCAGTATTTT. Its translation: CASSPQRGSGSTQYF.

The rearrangement joins TRBV11-1 to TRBJ1-1; TRBD1 agrees at 7 bases. Germline CDR1 is SGHAT and CDR2 is FQDESV (reference sequence). V lost 6 bases, J lost 1 base, and 5 bases stayed unmatched. The CDR3 loop spans 14 amino acids. This CDR3 is CASRSYRGNTEAFF. The CDR3 coding sequence is TGTGCCAGCAGGAGCTACAGGGGGAACACTGAAGCTTTCTTT.

The chain has TRBV13 and TRBJ2-7; the D gene is possibly TRBD2 (5 bases). Germline CDR1 PRHDT, CDR2 FYEKMQ (reference sequence). The CDR3 extends over 14 amino acids. V was pared by 4 bases and J by 3 bases, with 13 bases between. The CDR3 DNA follows: TGTGCCAGCAGCTCCGGGGTTCGAAGCTACGAGCAGTACTTC. This codes for CASSSGVRSYEQYF.

This clone has just one count. The gene calls are TRBV7-9 and TRBJ1-1; D uncertain. Germline loops: CDR1 SEHNR, CDR2 FQNEAQ (reference sequence). Trimming removed 9 bases at V and 10 bases at J, with 15 bases between. The CDR3 consists of 11 residues. CDR3 amino acids: CARPAGNIAFF. CDR3 bases: TGTGCCAGACCCGCTGGCAATATAGCTTTCTTT.

The chain combines TRBV11-3 with TRBJ2-7; 10 positions agree with TRBD1. Germline V gives CDR1 SGHNT, CDR2 YENEEA. V lost 1 base, J lost 4 bases, and 4 bases stayed unmatched. The CDR3 extends over 15 amino acids. The CDR3 bases are TGTGCCAGCAGCTTAGGGGGGACAGGGGATTACGAGCAGTACTTC. It yields the protein CASSLGGTGDYEQYF.

This clone came up once. This chain connects TRBV10-3 to TRBJ2-5, with 12 bases fitting TRBD1. CDR1 and CDR2 (germline): ENHRY, SYGVKD. Trimming cost V 2 bases and J 4 bases; bases outside gene matches: 5. The CDR3 extends over 16 amino acids. CDR3 region: CAISEPGTGGAETQYF. CDR3 DNA sequence: TGTGCCATCAGTGAGCCCGGGACAGGGGGCGCAGAGACCCAGTACTTC.

This clone has only one observation. This rearrangement joins TRBV2 to TRBJ1-4; 9 nucleotides line up with TRBD1. The trim removed 3 bases at V and 7 bases at J, leaving 3 bases unmatched. CDR1 SNHLY and CDR2 FYNNEI come from the germline V gene. The length of the CDR3 is 14 residues. For the CDR3, the DNA is TGTGCCAGCAGTGAGGGGACAGGGTCTGAAAAACTGTTTTTT. It specifies CASSEGTGSEKLFF.

CDR3: CASSPGTSDRASNQPQHF. The CDR3 nucleotides read TGTGCCAGCAGTCCAGGTACGTCGGACAGGGCTAGCAATCAGCCCCAGCATTTT. The chain couples TRBV6-6 to TRBJ1-5, with 8 positions matching TRBD1. J gave up 0 bases and V 5 bases, and 12 bases lay outside the gene matches. The CDR3 contains 18 residues. In germline, CDR1 is MNHNY, CDR2 SVGAGI (reference sequence).

The rearrangement uses TRBV6-6 and TRBJ2-2; TRBD2 matches at 7 bases. CDR3 length equals 15 residues. With 5 bases clipped from V and 4 bases from J, the junction kept 7 bases outside the gene matches. The germline gives CDR1 MNHNY, CDR2 SVGAGI (reference sequence). The CDR3 region is CASSLGTTTTGELFF. The CDR3 DNA reads as TGTGCCAGCAGTCTCGGGACTACTACCACCGGGGAGCTGTTTTTT.

This clone was counted a few times. Here the CDR3 DNA reads TGTGCCAGCAGAGGACAGGGGCACAATTCACCCCTCCACTTT. Translated: CASRGQGHNSPLHF. This chain links TRBV3-1 (or the pseudogene TRBV3-2) with TRBJ1-6, with TRBD1 matching 9 bases. Unmatched junction bases numbered 4, after V lost 6 bases and J lost 7 bases. The length of the CDR3 is 14 residues. Germline values: CDR1 LGHDT, CDR2 YNNKEL (reference sequence).